The entry below describes one T cell receptor beta chain. Antigen unknown. Unique molecular identifiers were present on cDNA, and template switching added a universal primer site. TCRdb reprocessed the 5' RACE reads via MiXCR and lists one record per CDR3 protein. The sample consists of fewer than 250,000 distinct CDR3 sequences, around a tenth of them appearing once. This entry is derived from a study of identical twins. Whole-study results and caveats: Twin sharing of out-of-frame TCR alpha was underestimated by models in monozygotic pairs.

The sequence was collected from a woman aged 18-29 years in good health. Specimen: memory (CD45RO+) T cells sorted from blood.

The CDR3 DNA reads as TGCAGCGTTACTGACAGGGGAAACACCGGGGAGCTGTTTTTT. Translated, it gives CSVTDRGNTGELFF. The chain couples TRBV29-1 to TRBJ2-2, with 8 bases identical to TRBD1. The V gene's germline CDR1 is SQVTM and CDR2 ANQGSEA. The CDR3 is 14 amino acids. V shed 5 bases and J 2 bases; nucleotides not matched to a gene: 4.